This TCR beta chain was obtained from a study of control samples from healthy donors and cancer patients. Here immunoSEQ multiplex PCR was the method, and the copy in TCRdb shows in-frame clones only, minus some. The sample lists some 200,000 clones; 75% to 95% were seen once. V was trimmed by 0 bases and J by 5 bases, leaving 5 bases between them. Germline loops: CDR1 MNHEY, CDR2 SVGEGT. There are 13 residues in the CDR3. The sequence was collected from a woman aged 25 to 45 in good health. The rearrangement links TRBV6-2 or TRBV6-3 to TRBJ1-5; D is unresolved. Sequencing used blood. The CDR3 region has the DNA TGTGCCAGCAGTTACTCGGCAGATCAGCCCCAGCATTTT. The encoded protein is CASSYSADQPQHF.